This T cell receptor (beta chain) derives from a study of blood T cells in healthy people across ages. Turning to the study itself: About one barcoded beta molecule was captured per two T cells (by template switching). Study-wide results and limits: Naive and antigen-experienced cells were not separated, limiting conclusive comparison.

The CDR3 runs 13 residues. Germline-derived CDR1 and CDR2 are SGHTA and FQGTGA. V shed 3 bases, J shed 8 bases, and the junction held 2 bases outside the gene matches. Sample-barcoded 5' priming and a J-beta primer mix drove a second PCR of about 7 to 12 cycles. TCRdb independently ran MiXCR on the 5' RACE reads; one entry per CDR3 protein. The table records 800,000 or so distinct CDR3 sequences, 20% to 25% of them present only once. On this clonotype: Its antigen is undetermined.

These data were likewise used in another study, on T cells of mothers and their children.

The sequence was obtained from a boy younger than 18 in good health. The rearrangement uses TRBV7-3 and TRBJ2-4; 9 bases align to TRBD2. Sequencing was carried out using blood. The chain's CDR3 is CASSFSGGDIQYF. The CDR3 coding sequence is TGTGCCAGCAGCTTTAGCGGGGGTGACATTCAGTACTTC.